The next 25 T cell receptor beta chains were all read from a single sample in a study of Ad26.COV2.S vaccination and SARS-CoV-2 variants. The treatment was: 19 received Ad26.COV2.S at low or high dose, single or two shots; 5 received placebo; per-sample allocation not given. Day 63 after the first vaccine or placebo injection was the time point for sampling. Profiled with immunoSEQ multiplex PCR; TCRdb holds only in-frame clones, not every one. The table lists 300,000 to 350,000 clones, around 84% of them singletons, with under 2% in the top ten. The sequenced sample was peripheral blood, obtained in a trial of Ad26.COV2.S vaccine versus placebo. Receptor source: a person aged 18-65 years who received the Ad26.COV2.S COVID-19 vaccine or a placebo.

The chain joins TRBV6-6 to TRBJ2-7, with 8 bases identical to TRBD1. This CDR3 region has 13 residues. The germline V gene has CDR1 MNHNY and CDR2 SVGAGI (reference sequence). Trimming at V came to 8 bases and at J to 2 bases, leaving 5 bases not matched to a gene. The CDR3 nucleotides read TGTGCCAGCGCGAGGGGACAGGCCTACGAGCAGTACTTC. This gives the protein CASARGQAYEQYF.

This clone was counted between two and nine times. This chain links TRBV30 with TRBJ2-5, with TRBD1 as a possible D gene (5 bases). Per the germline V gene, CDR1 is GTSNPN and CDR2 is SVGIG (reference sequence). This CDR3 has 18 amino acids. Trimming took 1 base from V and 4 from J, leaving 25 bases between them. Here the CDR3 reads CAWSDTPASSGFGETQYF. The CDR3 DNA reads TGTGCCTGGAGTGATACCCCTGCCTCCTCAGGGTTCGGAGAGACCCAGTACTTC.

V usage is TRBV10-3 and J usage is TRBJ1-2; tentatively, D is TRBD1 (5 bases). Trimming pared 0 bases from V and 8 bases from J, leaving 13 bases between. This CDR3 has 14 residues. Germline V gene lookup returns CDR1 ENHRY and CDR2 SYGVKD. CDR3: CAISESNGGWGYTF. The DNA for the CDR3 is TGTGCCATCAGTGAGTCGAATGGGGGATGGGGCTACACCTTC.

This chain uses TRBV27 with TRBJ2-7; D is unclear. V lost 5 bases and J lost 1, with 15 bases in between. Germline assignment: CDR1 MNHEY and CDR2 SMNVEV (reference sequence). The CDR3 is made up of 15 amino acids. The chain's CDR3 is CASSPSLRGSYEQYF. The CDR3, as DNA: TGTGCCAGCAGTCCTTCCTTGAGAGGATCCTACGAGCAGTACTTC.

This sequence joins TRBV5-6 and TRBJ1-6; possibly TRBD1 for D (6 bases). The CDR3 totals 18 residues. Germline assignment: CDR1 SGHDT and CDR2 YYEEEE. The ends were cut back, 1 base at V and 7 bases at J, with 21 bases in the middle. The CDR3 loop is CASSLSPSGIGGNSPLHF. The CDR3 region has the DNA TGTGCCAGCAGCTTGTCTCCGTCAGGGATAGGGGGGAATTCACCCCTCCACTTT.

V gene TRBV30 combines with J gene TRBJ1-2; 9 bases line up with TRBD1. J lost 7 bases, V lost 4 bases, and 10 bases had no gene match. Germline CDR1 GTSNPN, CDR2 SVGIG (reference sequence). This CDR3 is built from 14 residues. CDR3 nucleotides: TGTGCCTGGACACCCGGGACAGGGACTATTGGCTACACCTTC. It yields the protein CAWTPGTGTIGYTF.

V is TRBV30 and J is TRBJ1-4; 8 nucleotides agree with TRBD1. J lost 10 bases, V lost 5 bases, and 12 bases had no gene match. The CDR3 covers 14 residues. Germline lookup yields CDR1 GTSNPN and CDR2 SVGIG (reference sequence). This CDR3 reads CAWDTGGRMGKLFF. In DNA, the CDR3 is TGTGCCTGGGATACAGGGGGTCGTATGGGAAAACTGTTTTTT.

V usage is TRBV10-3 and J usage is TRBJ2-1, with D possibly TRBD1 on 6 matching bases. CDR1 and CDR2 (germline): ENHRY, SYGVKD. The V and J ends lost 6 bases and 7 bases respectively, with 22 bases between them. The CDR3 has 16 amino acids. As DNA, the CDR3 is TGTGCCATCAGCCCTCCCCTATCGACAGGACGGAATGAGCAGTTCTTC. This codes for CAISPPLSTGRNEQFF.

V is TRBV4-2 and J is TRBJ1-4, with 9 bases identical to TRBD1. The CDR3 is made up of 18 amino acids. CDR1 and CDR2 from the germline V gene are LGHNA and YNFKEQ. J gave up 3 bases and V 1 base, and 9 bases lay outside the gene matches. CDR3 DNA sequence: TGTGCCAGCAGCCAAGGGGGAGGACAGGGGATAGCTAATGAAAAACTGTTTTTT. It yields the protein CASSQGGGQGIANEKLFF.

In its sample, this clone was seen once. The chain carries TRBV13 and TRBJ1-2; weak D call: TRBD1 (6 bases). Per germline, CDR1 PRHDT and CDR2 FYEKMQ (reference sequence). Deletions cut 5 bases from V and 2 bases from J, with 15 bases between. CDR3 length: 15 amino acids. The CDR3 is CASSILDRTNYGYTF. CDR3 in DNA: TGTGCCAGCAGCATCCTCGACAGGACCAACTATGGCTACACCTTC.

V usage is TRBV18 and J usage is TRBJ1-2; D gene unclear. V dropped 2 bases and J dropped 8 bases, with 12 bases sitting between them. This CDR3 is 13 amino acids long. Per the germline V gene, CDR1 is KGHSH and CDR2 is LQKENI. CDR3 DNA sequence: TGTGCCAGCTCACCAGCCACACGAGGAGGCTACACCTTC. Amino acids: CASSPATRGGYTF.

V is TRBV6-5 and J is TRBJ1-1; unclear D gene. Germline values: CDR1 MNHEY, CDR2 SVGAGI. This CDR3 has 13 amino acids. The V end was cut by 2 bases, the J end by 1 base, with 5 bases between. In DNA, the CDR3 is TGTGCCAGCAGTTACACAGCGAACACTGAAGCTTTCTTT. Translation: CASSYTANTEAFF.

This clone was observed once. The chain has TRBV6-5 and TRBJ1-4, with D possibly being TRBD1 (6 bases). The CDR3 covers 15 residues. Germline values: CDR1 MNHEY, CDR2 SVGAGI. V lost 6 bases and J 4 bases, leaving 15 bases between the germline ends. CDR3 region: CASRSGTTVNEKLFF. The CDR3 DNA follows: TGTGCCAGCAGATCCGGGACAACGGTTAATGAAAAACTGTTTTTT.

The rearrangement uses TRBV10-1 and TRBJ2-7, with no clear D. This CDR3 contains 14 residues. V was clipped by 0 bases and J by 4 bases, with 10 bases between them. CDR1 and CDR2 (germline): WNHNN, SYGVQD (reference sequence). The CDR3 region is CASSESGRSYEQYF. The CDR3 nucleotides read TGCGCCAGCAGTGAGTCCGGCAGGAGTTACGAGCAGTACTTC.

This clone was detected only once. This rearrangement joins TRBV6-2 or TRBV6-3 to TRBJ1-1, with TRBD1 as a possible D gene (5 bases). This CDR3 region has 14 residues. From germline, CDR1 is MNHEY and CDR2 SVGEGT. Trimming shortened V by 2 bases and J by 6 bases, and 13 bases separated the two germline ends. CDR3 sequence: CASSYGHFGPEAFF. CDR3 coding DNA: TGTGCCAGCAGTTACGGACACTTTGGGCCTGAAGCTTTCTTT.

In nucleotides, the CDR3 is TGTGCCAGCAGCCCCCGCCCGGGGGGCTCGGGCCCACTGGAGCAGTTCTTC. It yields the protein CASSPRPGGSGPLEQFF. The chain carries TRBV21-1 and TRBJ2-1; the D call of TRBD2 is as the table states it, not checked on the DNA. TRBV21-1 is assigned pseudogene status. The CDR3 covers 17 residues.

This CDR3 reads CASSYSLRTPDGTQYF. The CDR3 region has the DNA TGTGCCAGCAGTTACTCCTTGAGGACCCCAGATGGGACCCAGTACTTC. The chain couples TRBV6-2 or TRBV6-3 to TRBJ2-5, with D uncertain. Trimming cost V 0 bases and J 7 bases, with 18 bases left between them. CDR3 size: 16 residues. From germline, CDR1 is MNHEY and CDR2 SVGEGT.

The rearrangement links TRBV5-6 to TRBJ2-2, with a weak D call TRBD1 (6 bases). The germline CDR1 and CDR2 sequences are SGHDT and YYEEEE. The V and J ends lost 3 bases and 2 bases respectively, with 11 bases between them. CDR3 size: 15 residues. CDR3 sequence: CASSSGHLNTGELFF. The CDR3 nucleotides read TGTGCCAGCAGCTCGGGACACCTAAACACCGGGGAGCTGTTTTTT.

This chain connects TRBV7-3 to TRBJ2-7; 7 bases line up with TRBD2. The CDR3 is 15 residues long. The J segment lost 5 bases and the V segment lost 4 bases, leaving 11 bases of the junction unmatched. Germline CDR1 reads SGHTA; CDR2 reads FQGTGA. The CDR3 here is CASSSAPGTINEQYF. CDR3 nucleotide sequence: TGTGCCAGCAGCTCCGCCCCCGGGACTATTAACGAGCAGTACTTC.

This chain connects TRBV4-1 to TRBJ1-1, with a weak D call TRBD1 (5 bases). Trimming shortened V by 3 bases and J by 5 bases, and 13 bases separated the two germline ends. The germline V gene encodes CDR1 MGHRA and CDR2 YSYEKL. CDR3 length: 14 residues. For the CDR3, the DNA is TGCGCCAGCAGCCATCCCCCAGGGATTACTGAAGCTTTCTTT. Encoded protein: CASSHPPGITEAFF.

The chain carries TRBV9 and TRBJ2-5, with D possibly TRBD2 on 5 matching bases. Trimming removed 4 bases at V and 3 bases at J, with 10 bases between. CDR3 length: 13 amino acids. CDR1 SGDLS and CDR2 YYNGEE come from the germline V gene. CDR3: CASSPGLKETQYF. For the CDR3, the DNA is TGTGCCAGCAGCCCAGGACTCAAAGAGACCCAGTACTTC.

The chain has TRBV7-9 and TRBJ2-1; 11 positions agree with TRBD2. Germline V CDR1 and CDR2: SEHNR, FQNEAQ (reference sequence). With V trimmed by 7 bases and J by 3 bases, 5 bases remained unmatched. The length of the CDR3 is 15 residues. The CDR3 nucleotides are TGTGCCAGCATCAGACTAGCGGGAAACTACAATGAGCAGTTCTTC. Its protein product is CASIRLAGNYNEQFF.

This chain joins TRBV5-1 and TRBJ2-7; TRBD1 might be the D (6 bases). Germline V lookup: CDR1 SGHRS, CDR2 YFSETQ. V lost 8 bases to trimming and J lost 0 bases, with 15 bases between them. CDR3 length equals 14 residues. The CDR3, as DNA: TGCGCCAGTCAGGACACAGGGTCCTCCTACGAGCAGTACTTC. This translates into CASQDTGSSYEQYF.

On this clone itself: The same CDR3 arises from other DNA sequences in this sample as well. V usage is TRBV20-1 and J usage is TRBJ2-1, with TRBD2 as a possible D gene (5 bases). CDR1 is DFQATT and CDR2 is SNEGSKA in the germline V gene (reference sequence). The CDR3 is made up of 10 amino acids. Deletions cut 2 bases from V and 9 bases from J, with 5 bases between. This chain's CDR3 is CSARRGEQFF. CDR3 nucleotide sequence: TGCAGTGCTAGACGGGGTGAGCAGTTCTTC.

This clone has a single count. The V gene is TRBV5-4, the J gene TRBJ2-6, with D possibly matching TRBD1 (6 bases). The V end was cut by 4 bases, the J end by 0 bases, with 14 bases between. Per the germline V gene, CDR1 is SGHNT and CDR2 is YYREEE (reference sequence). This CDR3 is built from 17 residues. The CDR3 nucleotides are TGTGCCAGCAGCCTGGGGGCGATCTTCTCTGGGGCCAACGTCCTGACTTTC. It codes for CASSLGAIFSGANVLTF.